This T cell receptor beta chain derives from a study of identical twins. General study points: Abundant beta clonotypes from cord blood had fewer insertions, unlike memory repertoires, which showed none.

CDR1 SGHRS and CDR2 YFSETQ come from the germline V gene. V lost 0 bases, J lost 6 bases, and 4 bases stayed unmatched. The CDR3 runs to 15 residues. This clonotype came up many times. Its antigen is currently unknown. Via MiXCR, TCRdb re-called the 5' RACE reads, giving one row per CDR3 protein. The sample yields 120,000 to 150,000 distinct CDR3 sequences, around 3.5% seen once. The source of this sequence is a man between 18 and 35 years old in good health. This sequence joins TRBV5-1 and TRBJ2-1, with 9 bases matching TRBD2. Sequencing used memory T cells sorted from blood. CDR3 in DNA: TGCGCCAGCAGCTTGGATGGCGGGAGGGCCAATGAGCAGTTCTTC. It translates to CASSLDGGRANEQFF.